The rows below give T cell receptor beta chains drawn from one sample of a study of cytomegalovirus exposure and HLA in healthy donors. The table came from immunoSEQ multiplex PCR; TCRdb's copy has only in-frame clones and leaves some out. The table lists 110,000 to 150,000 clones, roughly 9.8% of them singletons. The sequencing sample was made of PBMCs. Receptors were obtained from a man aged 45-60 years in good health and CMV-seronegative. The CDR3 runs from the conserved cysteine through the conserved F or W. Each record gives: CDR3 DNA, CDR3 protein, clone size, J gene, D gene, V gene. D genes are given only for firm matches. Size is omitted from some rows. Given values are once, few, many or a class for expanded clones.

CDR3 DNA: TGTGCCAGCAGTTATGCGTCAGGGGGCACCGGGGAGCTGTTTTTT; CDR3 protein: CASSYASGGTGELFF; clone size: .; J gene: TRBJ2-2; D gene: TRBD1; V gene: TRBV6-5
CDR3 DNA: TGTGCCAGCAGTTACTCAGAGGGTTGGAGCAATCAGCCCCAGCATTTT; CDR3 protein: CASSYSEGWSNQPQHF; clone size: few; J gene: TRBJ1-5; D gene: .; V gene: TRBV6-6
CDR3 DNA: TGTGCCAGCAGAGGGACAGCTCAGTGGGAGGGCTACACCTTC; CDR3 protein: CASRGTAQWEGYTF; clone size: .; J gene: TRBJ1-2; D gene: TRBD1; V gene: TRBV28
CDR3 DNA: TGTGCCAGCAGTCTTCGTACAGGGGAAGAGCAGTACTTC; CDR3 protein: CASSLRTGEEQYF; clone size: .; J gene: TRBJ2-7; D gene: TRBD1; V gene: TRBV27
CDR3 DNA: TGTGCCAGCAGTTTGCCCACAGGGACAGGGGGCGGTGGCTACACCTTC; CDR3 protein: CASSLPTGTGGGGYTF; clone size: few; J gene: TRBJ1-2; D gene: TRBD1; V gene: TRBV28
CDR3 DNA: TGTGCCAGCAGCCAGGGGACAGGGCACTATGGCTACACCTTC; CDR3 protein: CASSQGTGHYGYTF; clone size: few; J gene: TRBJ1-2; D gene: TRBD1; V gene: TRBV4-2
CDR3 DNA: TGTGCCAGCAGTGAAGCGGGAATTCAAGAGACCCAGTACTTC; CDR3 protein: CASSEAGIQETQYF; clone size: .; J gene: TRBJ2-5; D gene: .; V gene: TRBV25-1
CDR3 DNA: TGTGCCAGCAGTCAGGGGGCATCGAACACCGGGGAGCTGTTTTTT; CDR3 protein: CASSQGASNTGELFF; clone size: .; J gene: TRBJ2-2; D gene: TRBD1; V gene: TRBV7-9
CDR3 DNA: TGTGCCACCATGGGTGACAGTAACACTGAAGCTTTCTTT; CDR3 protein: CATMGDSNTEAFF; clone size: few; J gene: TRBJ1-1; D gene: .; V gene: TRBV6-1
CDR3 DNA: TGCGCCAGCAGCTCCATAGCGGGGGGGTCTTTCGATGAGCAGTTCTTC; CDR3 protein: CASSSIAGGSFDEQFF; clone size: .; J gene: TRBJ2-1; D gene: TRBD2; V gene: TRBV5-1
CDR3 DNA: TGTGCCAGCAGCAAGGCCGGTCGGGGGAAATTACCCTCCGCCCCCCGCTACGAGCAGTACTTC; CDR3 protein: CASSKAGRGKLPSAPRYEQYF; clone size: few; J gene: TRBJ2-7; D gene: .; V gene: TRBV21-1
CDR3 DNA: TGTGCCACCACCCGCGGCGGGAACACTGAAGCTTTCTTT; CDR3 protein: CATTRGGNTEAFF; clone size: few; J gene: TRBJ1-1; D gene: .; V gene: TRBV15
CDR3 DNA: TGTGCCAGCAGCCTTAGCCCCGGGACAGAGTCCTACGAGCAGTACTTC; CDR3 protein: CASSLSPGTESYEQYF; clone size: few; J gene: TRBJ2-7; D gene: TRBD1; V gene: TRBV4-2
CDR3 DNA: TGTGCCAGTAGTAGGGACAGCACCTACGAGCAGTACTTC; CDR3 protein: CASSRDSTYEQYF; clone size: few; J gene: TRBJ2-7; D gene: TRBD1; V gene: TRBV19
CDR3 DNA: TGTGCCAGCAGTCAGGGGGAGGCTACTGAAGCTTTCTTT; CDR3 protein: CASSQGEATEAFF; clone size: .; J gene: TRBJ1-1; D gene: TRBD1; V gene: TRBV6-5
CDR3 DNA: TGTGCCAGCCGGGACTACTCGAACACCGGGGAGCTGTTTTTT; CDR3 protein: CASRDYSNTGELFF; clone size: few; J gene: TRBJ2-2; D gene: TRBD2; V gene: TRBV27
CDR3 DNA: TGTGCCAGCTCACCAAACCGGGACAACCTTGAAGCTTTCTTT; CDR3 protein: CASSPNRDNLEAFF; clone size: .; J gene: TRBJ1-1; D gene: .; V gene: TRBV18
CDR3 DNA: TGTGCCAGTAATGACCCCCACTCGCTAGCGGGGGGCCCGAGTGACCAAGAGACCCAGTACTTC; CDR3 protein: CASNDPHSLAGGPSDQETQYF; clone size: .; J gene: TRBJ2-5; D gene: TRBD2; V gene: TRBV19
CDR3 DNA: TGTGCCAGCAGCTTAGTGGCAGGGGGCGGGTTTGAAGCTTTCTTT; CDR3 protein: CASSLVAGGGFEAFF; clone size: .; J gene: TRBJ1-1; D gene: TRBD1; V gene: TRBV7-3
CDR3 DNA: TGTGCCAGCCCGCAGGATGGGACTAATGAAAAACTGTTTTTT; CDR3 protein: CASPQDGTNEKLFF; clone size: .; J gene: TRBJ1-4; D gene: .; V gene: TRBV6-1
CDR3 DNA: TGTGCCAGCAGTAACAGGGGGTACAATGAGCAGTTCTTC; CDR3 protein: CASSNRGYNEQFF; clone size: few; J gene: TRBJ2-1; D gene: TRBD1; V gene: TRBV6-5
CDR3 DNA: TGTGCCAGCAGCTCTCCTCTCCGGGACAGGGAAGGTCAGCCCCAGCATTTT; CDR3 protein: CASSSPLRDREGQPQHF; clone size: few; J gene: TRBJ1-5; D gene: TRBD1; V gene: TRBV7-8
CDR3 DNA: TGTGCCAGCAGCTCTGGACCGGGGGAGCAGTTCTTC; CDR3 protein: CASSSGPGEQFF; clone size: few; J gene: TRBJ2-1; D gene: .; V gene: TRBV7-2
CDR3 DNA: TGCAGCGTTGAAGAATCATCGGACACCATATATTTT; CDR3 protein: CSVEESSDTIYF; clone size: few; J gene: TRBJ1-3; D gene: .; V gene: TRBV29-1
CDR3 DNA: TGTGCCAGCTCAGAAGGAACTAACTATGGCTGCACCTTC; CDR3 protein: CASSEGTNYGCTF; clone size: .; J gene: TRBJ1-2; D gene: .; V gene: TRBV18
CDR3 DNA: TGTGCCTGGAGTGACTTGGGAGGGAGCTCCTACAATGAGCAGTTCTTC; CDR3 protein: CAWSDLGGSSYNEQFF; clone size: .; J gene: TRBJ2-1; D gene: TRBD2; V gene: TRBV30
CDR3 DNA: TGCGCCAGCAGCTTGGCCGGGACAGGGGGCCACGAGCAGTACTTC; CDR3 protein: CASSLAGTGGHEQYF; clone size: .; J gene: TRBJ2-7; D gene: TRBD1; V gene: TRBV5-1
CDR3 DNA: TGTGCCAGCAGCTTCAATAGCGGTGGGGAGACCCAGTACTTC; CDR3 protein: CASSFNSGGETQYF; clone size: few; J gene: TRBJ2-5; D gene: .; V gene: TRBV7-9
CDR3 DNA: TGTGCCAGCAGCACTGACACCGTACCTCACAATGAGCAGTTCTTC; CDR3 protein: CASSTDTVPHNEQFF; clone size: .; J gene: TRBJ2-1; D gene: .; V gene: TRBV7-3
CDR3 DNA: TGTGCCAGCACCTGGGGGCTCAATCAGCCCCAGCATTTT; CDR3 protein: CASTWGLNQPQHF; clone size: .; J gene: TRBJ1-5; D gene: .; V gene: TRBV2
CDR3 DNA: TGTGCCAGCAGCTTAGTGCCCGGGATCACTGAAGCTTTCTTT; CDR3 protein: CASSLVPGITEAFF; clone size: few; J gene: TRBJ1-1; D gene: .; V gene: TRBV7-2
CDR3 DNA: TGTGCCAGCAGCCACCTAGGAGGGGTCCAGGTCATCTATGGCTACACCTTC; CDR3 protein: CASSHLGGVQVIYGYTF; clone size: .; J gene: TRBJ1-2; D gene: .; V gene: TRBV4-2
CDR3 DNA: TGTGCCTGGAGTCCCCTGAGGACATACTACAATGAGCAGTTCTTC; CDR3 protein: CAWSPLRTYYNEQFF; clone size: .; J gene: TRBJ2-1; D gene: .; V gene: TRBV30